The rows below give T cell receptor beta chains drawn from one sample of a study of technical replicates of blood from a handful of donors. Data came from immunoSEQ multiplex PCR; TCRdb stores just in-frame clones and leaves some out. The data contain tens of thousands of clones, over 90% of them seen just once; the ten biggest clones take up approximately 0.27%. Material for sequencing was T cells isolated from PBMCs. These receptor sequences come from a human donor in good health. The CDR3 runs from the conserved cysteine through the conserved F or W. A D gene is named only where the DNA matches it firmly. Expanded clones are given a class, and other clones once, few, many or no size at all.

abundance	len	d_gene	v_gene	j_gene	CDR3aa	CDR3nt
few	19	TRBD1	TRBV5-4	TRBJ1-4	CASSWRQGPLVATNEKLFF	TGTGCCAGCAGCTGGCGACAGGGGCCCCTAGTTGCAACTAATGAAAAACTGTTTTTT
.	14	TRBD1	TRBV28	TRBJ1-2	CASSSPGQKHGYTF	TGTGCCAGCAGTTCGCCGGGACAGAAACATGGCTACACCTTC
.	16	TRBD2	TRBV5-1	TRBJ2-5	CASTLSPSGSGETQYF	TGCGCCAGCACCCTGTCCCCTAGCGGGAGTGGGGAGACCCAGTACTTC
.	14	.	TRBV9	TRBJ2-1	CASSVGGTYNEQFF	TGTGCCAGCAGCGTCGGGGGAACCTACAATGAGCAGTTCTTC
many	14	TRBD2	TRBV7-9	TRBJ2-7	CASSSGTSGSEQYF	TGTGCCAGCAGCTCCGGGACTAGCGGGAGCGAGCAGTACTTC
.	14	.	TRBV9	TRBJ2-1	CASSVVTGFNEQFF	TGTGCCAGCAGCGTAGTAACAGGGTTTAATGAGCAGTTCTTC
.	13	TRBD2	TRBV29-1	TRBJ2-3	CSVPAGAADTQYF	TGCAGCGTTCCAGCGGGAGCGGCAGATACGCAGTATTTT
.	11	.	TRBV20-1	TRBJ2-1	CSATTNNEQFF	TGCAGTGCTACCACTAACAATGAGCAGTTCTTC
once	16	TRBD2	TRBV7-8	TRBJ2-1	CASRPAREGLYNEQFF	TGTGCCAGCAGACCCGCCCGGGAGGGCCTTTACAATGAGCAGTTCTTC
.	16	TRBD1	TRBV19	TRBJ1-1	CASSQRPGQGFTEAFF	TGTGCCAGTAGTCAGCGTCCGGGACAGGGGTTCACTGAAGCTTTCTTT
.	15	.	TRBV6-5	TRBJ1-6	CASSYSGRALIPLHF	TGTGCCAGCAGTTACTCGGGCAGAGCCTTGATTCCCCTCCACTTT
.	15	.	TRBV7-9	TRBJ1-6	CASSSPAGANSPLHF	TGTGCCAGCAGCTCCCCCGCAGGGGCCAATTCACCCCTCCACTTT
.	14	TRBD2	TRBV5-1	TRBJ2-7	CASTWTSGTYEQYF	TGCGCCAGCACCTGGACTAGCGGGACGTACGAGCAGTACTTC
few	20	TRBD1	TRBV4-1	TRBJ1-2	CASSQVWPPGQGTSNYGYTF	TGCGCCAGCAGCCAAGTCTGGCCTCCGGGACAGGGTACCTCTAACTATGGCTACACCTTC